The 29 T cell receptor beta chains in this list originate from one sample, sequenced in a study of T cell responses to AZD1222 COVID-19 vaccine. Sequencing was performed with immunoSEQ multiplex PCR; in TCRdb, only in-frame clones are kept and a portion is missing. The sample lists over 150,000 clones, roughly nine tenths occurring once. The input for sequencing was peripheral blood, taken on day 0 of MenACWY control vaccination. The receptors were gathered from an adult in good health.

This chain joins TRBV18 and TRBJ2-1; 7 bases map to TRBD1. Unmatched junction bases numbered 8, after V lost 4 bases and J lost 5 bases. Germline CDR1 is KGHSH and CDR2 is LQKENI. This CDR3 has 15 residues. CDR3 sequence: CASSQPGTVDNEQFF. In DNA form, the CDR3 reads TGTGCCAGCTCACAGCCCGGGACAGTCGACAATGAGCAGTTCTTC.

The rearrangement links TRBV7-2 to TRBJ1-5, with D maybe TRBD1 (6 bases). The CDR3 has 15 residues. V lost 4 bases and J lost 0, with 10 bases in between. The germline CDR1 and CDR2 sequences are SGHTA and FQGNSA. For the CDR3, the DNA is TGTGCCAGCAGCTCCGGACAGTCTAGCAATCAGCCCCAGCATTTT. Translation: CASSSGQSSNQPQHF.

CDR3 sequence: CASSLRGGRSSGNTIYF. DNA of the CDR3: TGTGCCAGCAGCTTACGGGGTGGACGGAGCTCTGGAAACACCATATATTTT. The gene calls are TRBV13 and TRBJ1-3; D not certain. Germline CDR1 is PRHDT and CDR2 is FYEKMQ (reference sequence). V was pared by 2 bases and J by 0 bases, with 14 bases between. There are 17 residues in the CDR3.

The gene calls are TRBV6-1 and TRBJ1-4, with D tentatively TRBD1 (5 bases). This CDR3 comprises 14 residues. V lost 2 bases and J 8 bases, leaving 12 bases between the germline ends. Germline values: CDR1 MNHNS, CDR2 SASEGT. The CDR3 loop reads CASSEQGGWEKLFF. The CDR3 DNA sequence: TGTGCCAGCAGTGAACAGGGTGGCTGGGAAAAACTGTTTTTT.

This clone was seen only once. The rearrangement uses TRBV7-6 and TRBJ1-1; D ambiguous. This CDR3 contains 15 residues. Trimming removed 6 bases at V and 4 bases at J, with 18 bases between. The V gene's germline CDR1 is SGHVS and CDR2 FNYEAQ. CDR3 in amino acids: CASSAAPGWTTEAFF. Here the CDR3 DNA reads TGTGCCAGCAGTGCCGCCCCGGGATGGACCACTGAAGCTTTCTTT.

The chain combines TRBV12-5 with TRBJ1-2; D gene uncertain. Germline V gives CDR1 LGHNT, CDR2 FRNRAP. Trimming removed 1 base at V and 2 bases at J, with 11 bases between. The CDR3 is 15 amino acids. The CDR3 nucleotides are TGTGCTAGTGGTTTGGCACTCGGTCAAAACTATGGCTACACCTTC. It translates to CASGLALGQNYGYTF. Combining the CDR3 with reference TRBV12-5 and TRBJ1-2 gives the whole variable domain DARVTQTPRHKVTEMGQEVTMRCQPILGHNTVFWYRQTMMQGLELLAYFRNRAPLDDSGMPKDRFSAEMPDATLATLKIQPSEPRDSAVYFCASGLALGQNYGYTFGSGTRLTVV.

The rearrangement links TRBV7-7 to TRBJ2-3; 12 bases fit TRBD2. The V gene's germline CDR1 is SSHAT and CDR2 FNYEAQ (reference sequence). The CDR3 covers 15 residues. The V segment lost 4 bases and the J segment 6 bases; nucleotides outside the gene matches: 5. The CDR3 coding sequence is TGTGCCAGCAGCTCCGGACTAGCGGGAATGGATACGCAGTATTTT. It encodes CASSSGLAGMDTQYF. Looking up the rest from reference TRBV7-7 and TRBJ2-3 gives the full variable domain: GAGVSQSPRYKVTKRGQDVTLRCDPISSHATLYWYQQALGQGPEFLTYFNYEAQPDKSGLPSDRFSAERPEGSISTLTIQRTEQRDSAMYRCASSSGLAGMDTQYFGPGTRLTVL.

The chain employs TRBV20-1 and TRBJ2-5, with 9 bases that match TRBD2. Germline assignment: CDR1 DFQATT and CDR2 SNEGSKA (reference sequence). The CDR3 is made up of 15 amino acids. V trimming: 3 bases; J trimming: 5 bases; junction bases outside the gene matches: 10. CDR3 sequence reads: CSASPSAGGGETQYF. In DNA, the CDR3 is TGCAGTGCTAGTCCCTCGGCGGGAGGGGGGGAGACCCAGTACTTC.

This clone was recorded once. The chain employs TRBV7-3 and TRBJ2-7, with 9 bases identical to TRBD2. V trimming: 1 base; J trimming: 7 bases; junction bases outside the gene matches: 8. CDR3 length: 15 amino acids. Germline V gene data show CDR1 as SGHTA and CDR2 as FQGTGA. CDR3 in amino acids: CASSLMGTSPGEQYF. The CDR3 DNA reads TGTGCCAGCAGCTTAATGGGGACTAGCCCGGGAGAGCAGTACTTC.

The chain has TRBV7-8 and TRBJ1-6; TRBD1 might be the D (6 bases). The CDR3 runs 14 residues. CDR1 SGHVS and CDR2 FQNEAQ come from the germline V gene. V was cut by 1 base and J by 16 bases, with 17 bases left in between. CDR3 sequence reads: CASSLVRTERILHF. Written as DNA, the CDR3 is TGTGCCAGCAGCTTAGTTCGGACAGAGCGTATTCTCCACTTT.

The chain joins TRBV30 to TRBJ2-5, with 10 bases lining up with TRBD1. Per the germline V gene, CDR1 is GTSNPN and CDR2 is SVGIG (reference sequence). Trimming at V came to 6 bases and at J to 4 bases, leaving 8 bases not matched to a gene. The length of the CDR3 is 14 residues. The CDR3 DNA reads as TGTGCCTGCTTCGACAGGGGGCTCAGAGAGACCCAGTACTTC. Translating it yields CACFDRGLRETQYF.

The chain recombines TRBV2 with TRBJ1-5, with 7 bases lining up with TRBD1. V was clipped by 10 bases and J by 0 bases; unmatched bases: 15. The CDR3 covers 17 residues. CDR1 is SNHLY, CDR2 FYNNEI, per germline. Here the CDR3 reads CAINSRAQGNSNQPQHF. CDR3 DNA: TGTGCCATCAATTCCCGGGCACAGGGGAATAGCAATCAGCCCCAGCATTTT.

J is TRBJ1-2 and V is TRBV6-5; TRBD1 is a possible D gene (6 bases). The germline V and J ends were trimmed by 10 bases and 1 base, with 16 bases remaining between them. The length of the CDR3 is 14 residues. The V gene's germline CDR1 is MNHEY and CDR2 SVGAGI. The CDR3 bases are TGTGCCACCCGGCATTACAGGGTTAACTATGGCTACACCTTC. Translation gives CATRHYRVNYGYTF.

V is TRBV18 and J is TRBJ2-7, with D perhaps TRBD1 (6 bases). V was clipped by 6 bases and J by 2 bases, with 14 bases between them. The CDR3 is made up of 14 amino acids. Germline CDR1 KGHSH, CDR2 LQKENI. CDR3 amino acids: CASSIRQAPYEQYF. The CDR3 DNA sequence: TGTGCCAGCTCGATTAGACAGGCCCCCTACGAGCAGTACTTC.

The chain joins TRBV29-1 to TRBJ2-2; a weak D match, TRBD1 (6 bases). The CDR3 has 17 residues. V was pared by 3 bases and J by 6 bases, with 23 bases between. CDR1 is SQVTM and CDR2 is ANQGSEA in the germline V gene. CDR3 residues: CSVDSGIGQGSPGELFF. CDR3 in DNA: TGCAGCGTTGATTCCGGGATTGGGCAGGGGAGTCCCGGGGAGCTGTTTTTT.

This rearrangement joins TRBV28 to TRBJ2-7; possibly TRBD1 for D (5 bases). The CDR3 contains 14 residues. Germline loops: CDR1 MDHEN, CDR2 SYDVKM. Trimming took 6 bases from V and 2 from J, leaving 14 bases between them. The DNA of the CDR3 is TGTGCCAGCAGGGCAAATGGGGCTACCTACGAGCAGTACTTC. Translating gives CASRANGATYEQYF.

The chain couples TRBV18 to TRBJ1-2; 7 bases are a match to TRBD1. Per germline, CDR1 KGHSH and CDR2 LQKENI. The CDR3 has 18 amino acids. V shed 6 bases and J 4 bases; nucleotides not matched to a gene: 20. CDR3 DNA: TGTGCCAGCTCGACCTTCAATGTAGGACCAGGGGGAATCTATGGCTACACCTTC. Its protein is CASSTFNVGPGGIYGYTF.

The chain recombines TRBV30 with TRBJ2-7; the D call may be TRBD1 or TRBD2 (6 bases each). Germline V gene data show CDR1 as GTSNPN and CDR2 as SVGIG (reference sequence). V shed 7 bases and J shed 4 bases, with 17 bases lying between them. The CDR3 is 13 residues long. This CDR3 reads CASSSWGAYEQYF. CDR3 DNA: TGTGCCTCGTCTTCCTGGGGGGCATACGAGCAGTACTTC.

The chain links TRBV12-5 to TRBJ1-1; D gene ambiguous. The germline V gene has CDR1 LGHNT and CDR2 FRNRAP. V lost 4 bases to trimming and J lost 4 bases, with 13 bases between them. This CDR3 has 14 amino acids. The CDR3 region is CASGSGRFTTEAFF. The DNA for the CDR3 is TGTGCTAGTGGTTCCGGCCGATTTACCACTGAAGCTTTCTTT. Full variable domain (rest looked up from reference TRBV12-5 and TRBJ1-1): DARVTQTPRHKVTEMGQEVTMRCQPILGHNTVFWYRQTMMQGLELLAYFRNRAPLDDSGMPKDRFSAEMPDATLATLKIQPSEPRDSAVYFCASGSGRFTTEAFFGQGTRLTVV.

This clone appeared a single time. This CDR3 reads CASSFIAGDYNEQFF. The CDR3 DNA follows: TGTGCCAGCAGCTTTATAGCGGGAGACTACAATGAGCAGTTCTTC. The V call is TRBV11-3, the J call TRBJ2-1, with 9 bases lining up with TRBD2. The junction had 3 bases not matched to a gene; V was cut back by 3 bases and J by 3 bases. Germline CDR1 and CDR2: SGHNT and YENEEA. The CDR3 is 15 residues long.

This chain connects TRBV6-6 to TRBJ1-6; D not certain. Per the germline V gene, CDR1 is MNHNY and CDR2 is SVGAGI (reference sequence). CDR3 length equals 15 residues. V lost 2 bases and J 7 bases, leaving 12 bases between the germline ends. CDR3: CASSYATSSNSPLHF. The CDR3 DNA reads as TGTGCCAGCAGTTACGCGACAAGTTCCAATTCACCCCTCCACTTT.

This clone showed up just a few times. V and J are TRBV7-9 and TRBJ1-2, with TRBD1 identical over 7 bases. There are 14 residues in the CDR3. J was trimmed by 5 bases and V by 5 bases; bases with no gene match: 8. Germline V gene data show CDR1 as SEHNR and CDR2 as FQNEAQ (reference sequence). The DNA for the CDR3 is TGTGCCAGCAGCCAACAGGGGCCCTCATATGGCTACACCTTC. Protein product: CASSQQGPSYGYTF.

CDR3 sequence reads: CASSIKGPDYNEQFF. The CDR3 coding sequence is TGTGCCAGTAGTATTAAAGGGCCGGACTACAATGAGCAGTTCTTC. V gene TRBV19 combines with J gene TRBJ2-1; D unclear. Per germline, CDR1 LNHDA and CDR2 SQIVND (reference sequence). This CDR3 spans 15 amino acids. The ends were cut back, 3 bases at V and 3 bases at J, with 12 bases in the middle.

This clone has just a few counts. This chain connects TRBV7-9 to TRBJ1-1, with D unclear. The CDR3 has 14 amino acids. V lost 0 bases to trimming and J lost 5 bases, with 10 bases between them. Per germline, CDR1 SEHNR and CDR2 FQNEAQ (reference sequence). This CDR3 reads CASSLAPGGTEAFF. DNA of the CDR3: TGTGCCAGCAGCTTAGCGCCGGGTGGGACTGAAGCTTTCTTT.

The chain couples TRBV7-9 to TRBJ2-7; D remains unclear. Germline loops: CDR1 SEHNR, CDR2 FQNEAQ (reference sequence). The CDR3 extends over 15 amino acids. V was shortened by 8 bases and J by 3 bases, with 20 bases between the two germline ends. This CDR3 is CASAEDGGTFYEQYF. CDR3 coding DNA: TGTGCCAGCGCCGAGGACGGCGGAACCTTCTACGAGCAGTACTTC.

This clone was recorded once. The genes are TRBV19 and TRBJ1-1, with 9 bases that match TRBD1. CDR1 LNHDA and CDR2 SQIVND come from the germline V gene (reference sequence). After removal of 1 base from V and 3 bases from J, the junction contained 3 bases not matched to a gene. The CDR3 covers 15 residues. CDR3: CASSIGDREDTEAFF. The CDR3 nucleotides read TGTGCCAGTAGTATAGGGGACAGGGAAGACACTGAAGCTTTCTTT.

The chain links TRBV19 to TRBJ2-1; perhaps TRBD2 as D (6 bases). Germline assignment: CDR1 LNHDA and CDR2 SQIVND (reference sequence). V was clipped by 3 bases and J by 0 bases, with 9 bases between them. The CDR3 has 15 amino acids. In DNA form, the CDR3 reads TGTGCCAGTAGTATCAGCGGGCTCTCCTACAATGAGCAGTTCTTC. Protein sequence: CASSISGLSYNEQFF.

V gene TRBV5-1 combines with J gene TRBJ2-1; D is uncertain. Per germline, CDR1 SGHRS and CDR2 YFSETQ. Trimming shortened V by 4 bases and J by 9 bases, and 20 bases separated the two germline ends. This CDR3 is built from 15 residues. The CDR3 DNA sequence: TGCGCCAGCAGCGACATTAGTACGTCGTTGAGTGAGCAGTTCTTC. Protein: CASSDISTSLSEQFF.

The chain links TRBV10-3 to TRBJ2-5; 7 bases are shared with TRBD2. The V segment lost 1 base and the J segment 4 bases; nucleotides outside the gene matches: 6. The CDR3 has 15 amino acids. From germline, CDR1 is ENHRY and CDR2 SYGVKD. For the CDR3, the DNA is TGTGCCATCAGTGAGTGGGGGGGAGTGGGAGAGACCCAGTACTTC. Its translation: CAISEWGGVGETQYF.